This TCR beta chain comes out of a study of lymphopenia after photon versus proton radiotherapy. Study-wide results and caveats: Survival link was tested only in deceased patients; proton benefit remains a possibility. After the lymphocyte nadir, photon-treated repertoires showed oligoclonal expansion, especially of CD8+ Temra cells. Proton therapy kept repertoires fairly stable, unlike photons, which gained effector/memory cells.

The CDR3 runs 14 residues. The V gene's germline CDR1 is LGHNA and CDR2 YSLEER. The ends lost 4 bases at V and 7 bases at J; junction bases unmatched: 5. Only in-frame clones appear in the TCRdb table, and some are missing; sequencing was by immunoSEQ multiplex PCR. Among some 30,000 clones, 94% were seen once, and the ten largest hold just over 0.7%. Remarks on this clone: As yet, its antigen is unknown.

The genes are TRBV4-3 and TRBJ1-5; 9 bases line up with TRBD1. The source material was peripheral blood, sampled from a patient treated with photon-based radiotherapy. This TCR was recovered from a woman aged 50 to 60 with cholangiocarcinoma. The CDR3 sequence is CASSLDRGTQPQHF. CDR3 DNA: TGCGCCAGCAGCCTCGACAGGGGGACCCAGCCCCAGCATTTT.